One sample yielded the 28 T cell receptor beta chains listed below, sequenced in a study of a mutant IDH1 vaccine in newly diagnosed glioma. Their antigens remain unidentified. Here immunoSEQ multiplex PCR was the method, and the copy in TCRdb shows in-frame clones only, minus some. The sample shows approximately 50,000 clones, 88% of them seen only once. The time point denotes: week 35, safety follow-up. The content of each vaccine dose was 300 ug of mutant IDH1 20-mer peptide, and topical imiquimod accompanied it. The starting material was PBMCs, obtained from a glioma patient whose treatment included an IDH1 peptide vaccine. These receptors originate from a woman aged 40 to 50 with glioma.

The chain employs TRBV14 and TRBJ1-6; TRBD1 is a possible D gene (5 bases). Trimming removed 5 bases at V and 7 bases at J, with 15 bases between. Germline V gene data show CDR1 as SGHDN and CDR2 as FVKESK. This CDR3 has 15 residues. For the CDR3, the DNA is TGTGCCAGCAGCACCACGTCAGGGCGAAATTCACCCCTCCACTTT. Its translation is CASSTTSGRNSPLHF.

The rearrangement joins TRBV2 to TRBJ1-2; D may be TRBD1 (6 bases). CDR1 SNHLY and CDR2 FYNNEI come from the germline V gene. Trimming left V 6 bases short and J 3 bases short, with 8 bases between. The CDR3 loop spans 12 amino acids. CDR3 region: CASRYRDYGYTF. CDR3 in DNA: TGTGCCAGCAGATACAGGGACTATGGCTACACCTTC.

This clone ranks as medium-sized (0.01 to 0.1%). This chain uses TRBV27 with TRBJ1-2, with TRBD1 matching 9 bases. The CDR3 runs 14 residues. CDR1 is MNHEY, CDR2 SMNVEV, per germline (reference sequence). Losses at the gene ends were 6 bases for V and 5 bases for J; bases not matched to a gene: 7. The CDR3 reads CASRGTGSRYGYTF. The CDR3 DNA follows: TGTGCCAGCAGGGGGACAGGGTCGCGGTATGGCTACACCTTC.

This clone came up a few times. The chain couples TRBV6-1 to TRBJ1-5, with D possibly TRBD1 on 6 matching bases. Per germline, CDR1 MNHNS and CDR2 SASEGT. This CDR3 spans 14 amino acids. V was pared by 8 bases and J by 0 bases, with 11 bases between. The DNA of the CDR3 is TGTGCCAGCTCGGGACACCGTAGCAATCAGCCCCAGCATTTT. Translated: CASSGHRSNQPQHF.

The rearrangement links TRBV10-1 to TRBJ2-1; TRBD2 matches 10 bases. The CDR3 contains 13 residues. The V and J ends lost 4 bases and 6 bases, in that order; junction bases with no gene match: 0. CDR1 is WNHNN and CDR2 is SYGVQD in the germline V gene (reference sequence). This CDR3 is CASSGTSGNEQFF. For the CDR3, the DNA is TGCGCCAGCAGTGGGACTAGCGGCAATGAGCAGTTCTTC.

This chain links TRBV7-2 with TRBJ2-2; tentatively, D is TRBD1 (5 bases). The CDR3 runs to 15 residues. Germline CDR1 SGHTA, CDR2 FQGNSA. V lost 3 bases and J 2 bases, leaving 10 bases between the germline ends. This CDR3 reads CASSFRQGNTGELFF. The CDR3 DNA is TGTGCCAGCAGCTTCCGTCAGGGCAACACCGGGGAGCTGTTTTTT.

The rearrangement links TRBV5-1 to TRBJ2-2; possibly TRBD2 for D (5 bases). The germline V gene encodes CDR1 SGHRS and CDR2 YFSETQ. CDR3 length equals 13 residues. The V end lost 5 bases, the J end lost 4 bases, and 9 bases lay between the germline ends. The CDR3 DNA reads TGCGCCAGCAGACGGGATACCACCGGGGAGCTGTTTTTT. Translating gives CASRRDTTGELFF.

The V and J genes are TRBV4-3 and TRBJ1-2; D unclear. The CDR3 length is 16 residues. The V end was cut by 0 bases, the J end by 6 bases, with 17 bases between. Germline V gives CDR1 LGHNA, CDR2 YSLEER. The CDR3 protein is CASSQDLTSGDHGYTF. DNA for the CDR3: TGCGCCAGCAGCCAAGATCTTACGAGCGGAGATCATGGCTACACCTTC.

The rearrangement joins TRBV10-3 to TRBJ1-1; no firm D call. V lost 3 bases and J 1 base, leaving 15 bases between the germline ends. The CDR3 runs 16 residues. CDR1 is ENHRY and CDR2 is SYGVKD in the germline V gene. The CDR3 DNA reads TGTGCCATCAGTGAAAGGGCCGGGGATGGGAACACTGAAGCTTTCTTT. Its translation: CAISERAGDGNTEAFF.

This clone was picked up one time. This sequence joins TRBV5-1 and TRBJ2-7; 8 positions match TRBD2. The CDR3 consists of 15 residues. V lost 7 bases, J lost 0 bases, and 9 bases stayed unmatched. The germline V gene encodes CDR1 SGHRS and CDR2 YFSETQ. As DNA, the CDR3 is TGCGCCAGCCAGGACTTAGCGGGGAGCTCCTACGAGCAGTACTTC. Translated: CASQDLAGSSYEQYF.

This chain links TRBV5-1 with TRBJ1-1; no firm D call. CDR1 is SGHRS and CDR2 is YFSETQ in the germline V gene. V was shortened by 2 bases and J by 3 bases, with 8 bases between the two germline ends. The CDR3 runs to 13 residues. The CDR3 loop reads CASSFGDYTEAFF. In nucleotides, the CDR3 is TGCGCCAGCAGCTTCGGGGATTACACTGAAGCTTTCTTT.

This clone has a single count. The chain uses TRBV5-1 and TRBJ2-7; no firm D call. CDR1 SGHRS and CDR2 YFSETQ come from the germline V gene. The CDR3 has 11 residues. V was cut by 4 bases and J by 3 bases, with 5 bases left in between. CDR3 loop: CASSQDYEQYF. The CDR3 DNA follows: TGCGCCAGCAGCCAGGACTACGAGCAGTACTTC.

The chain combines TRBV27 with TRBJ2-1; no clear D gene. The germline V gene encodes CDR1 MNHEY and CDR2 SMNVEV (reference sequence). The V gene lost 4 bases and the J gene lost 9 bases, with 10 bases spanning the gap. The CDR3 is 12 residues long. The CDR3 sequence: CASSSDLSEQFF. Written as DNA, the CDR3 is TGTGCCAGCAGTTCGGACCTTAGTGAGCAGTTCTTC.

This rearrangement joins TRBV10-3 to TRBJ1-4; 7 nucleotides align to TRBD1. The CDR3 runs to 15 residues. Unmatched junction bases numbered 9, after V lost 8 bases and J lost 3 bases. CDR1 ENHRY and CDR2 SYGVKD come from the germline V gene. CDR3 amino acids: CAIGSAGTANEKLFF. CDR3 nucleotides: TGTGCCATCGGATCCGCAGGGACAGCTAATGAAAAACTGTTTTTT.

The gene calls are TRBV7-8 and TRBJ2-3, with TRBD1 as a possible D gene (6 bases). From germline, CDR1 is SGHVS and CDR2 FQNEAQ. V lost 0 bases and J 4 bases, leaving 14 bases between the germline ends. This CDR3 is 16 amino acids long. The CDR3 DNA sequence: TGTGCCAGCAGCTTAGCCCTGGACAGTTTTCCAGATACGCAGTATTTT. It specifies CASSLALDSFPDTQYF.

For the CDR3, the DNA is TGTGCCATCAGTGAGTCGTCACTAGCGGGAGGGCTCTCCTACGAGCAGTACTTC. Translating gives CAISESSLAGGLSYEQYF. This chain joins TRBV10-3 and TRBJ2-7, with TRBD2 matching 13 bases. Germline loops: CDR1 ENHRY, CDR2 SYGVKD. The junction had 5 bases not matched to a gene; V was cut back by 0 bases and J by 0 bases. This CDR3 spans 18 amino acids.

The chain joins TRBV7-9 to TRBJ1-3, with D possibly matching TRBD1 (6 bases). V was clipped by 5 bases and J by 5 bases, with 19 bases between them. The germline V gene has CDR1 SEHNR and CDR2 FQNEAQ (reference sequence). The CDR3 length is 16 residues. CDR3 coding DNA: TGTGCCAGCAGCGTGGACGGACAGTATTTGAGAAACACCATATATTTT. It codes for CASSVDGQYLRNTIYF.

CDR3 loop: CSVLGGNTEAFF. DNA for the CDR3: TGCAGCGTTTTGGGGGGAAACACTGAAGCTTTCTTT. This chain connects TRBV29-1 to TRBJ1-1; weak D call: TRBD1 (5 bases). V was shortened by 5 bases and J by 2 bases, with 9 bases between the two germline ends. The CDR3 consists of 12 residues. The germline V gene has CDR1 SQVTM and CDR2 ANQGSEA.

J is TRBJ2-5 and V is TRBV29-1, with 9 bases aligning to TRBD1. The J segment lost 7 bases and the V segment lost 6 bases, leaving 12 bases of the junction unmatched. The germline V gene encodes CDR1 SQVTM and CDR2 ANQGSEA. The CDR3 consists of 14 residues. CDR3 protein: CSVAGRGQGGTQYF. The CDR3 DNA follows: TGCAGCGTCGCAGGAAGGGGACAGGGAGGGACCCAGTACTTC. The full variable domain, completed using reference TRBV29-1 and TRBJ2-5, is SAVISQKPSRDICQRGTSLTIQCQVDSQVTMMFWYRQQPGQSLTLIATANQGSEATYESGFVIDKFPISRPNLTFSTLTVSNMSPEDSSIYLCSVAGRGQGGTQYFGPGTRLLVL.

The CDR3 DNA reads as TGTGCCAGCAGTTACTCGAAGGGGAACACCGGGGAGCTGTTTTTT. Residues: CASSYSKGNTGELFF. The J gene is TRBJ2-2, the V gene TRBV6-5; D is unresolved. This CDR3 spans 15 amino acids. V lost 0 bases and J lost 1, with 6 bases in between. Germline values: CDR1 MNHEY, CDR2 SVGAGI.

The chain joins TRBV7-9 to TRBJ1-1; D is unresolved. This CDR3 spans 15 amino acids. V lost 5 bases and J lost 1, with 14 bases in between. CDR1 and CDR2 (germline): SEHNR, FQNEAQ (reference sequence). CDR3 nucleotides: TGTGCCAGCAGCCCCTCGGCGGCAGCGAACACTGAAGCTTTCTTT. It encodes CASSPSAAANTEAFF.

V gene TRBV7-9 combines with J gene TRBJ1-1, with no clear D. The CDR3 is 12 residues long. Per germline, CDR1 SEHNR and CDR2 FQNEAQ (reference sequence). Trimming shortened V by 6 bases and J by 4 bases, and 9 bases separated the two germline ends. The DNA of the CDR3 is TGTGCCAGCAGACTTTGGGCCACTGAAGCTTTCTTT. This translates into CASRLWATEAFF.

J is TRBJ2-5 and V is TRBV5-6; TRBD2 matches 9 bases. The germline V gene encodes CDR1 SGHDT and CDR2 YYEEEE. The V gene end was trimmed by 0 bases and the J gene end by 4 bases; junction bases not matched to a gene: 4. There are 15 residues in the CDR3. In DNA, the CDR3 is TGTGCCAGCAGCTTGGCTGCGGGGGGGCGAGAGACCCAGTACTTC. Amino acid sequence: CASSLAAGGRETQYF.

This clone was picked up a small number of times. V is TRBV25-1 and J is TRBJ1-1, with D tentatively TRBD1 (5 bases). CDR1 and CDR2 (germline): MGHDK, SYGVNS. With 6 bases removed from V and 3 bases from J, the gap between germline ends came to 14 bases. The CDR3 extends over 14 amino acids. The CDR3 DNA is TGTGCCAGCAGGGGGGTGGGGTTGGACACTGAAGCTTTCTTT. Translation: CASRGVGLDTEAFF. The entire variable domain, with the rest obtained from reference TRBV25-1 and TRBJ1-1, is as follows: EADIYQTPRYLVIGTGKKITLECSQTMGHDKMYWYQQDPGMELHLIHYSYGVNSTEKGDLSSESTVSRIRTEHFPLTLESARPSHTSQYLCASRGVGLDTEAFFGQGTRLTVV.

The V call is TRBV13, the J call TRBJ1-2, with D unclear. The germline gives CDR1 PRHDT, CDR2 FYEKMQ (reference sequence). CDR3 length equals 14 residues. V was trimmed by 5 bases and J by 4 bases, leaving 14 bases between them. The CDR3 is CASSILGHAYGYTF. The CDR3 DNA is TGTGCCAGCAGCATCCTAGGGCATGCCTATGGCTACACCTTC.

The chain is built from TRBV5-1 and TRBJ2-7; D is possibly TRBD2 (5 bases). This CDR3 is 15 amino acids long. V gave up 4 bases and J gave up 6 bases, with 20 bases separating them. The germline V gene has CDR1 SGHRS and CDR2 YFSETQ. CDR3: CASSRREPSSGEQYF. For the CDR3, the DNA is TGCGCCAGCAGCAGACGGGAACCCTCGTCCGGCGAGCAGTACTTC.

This clone was counted a few times. The V call is TRBV9, the J call TRBJ1-1; unclear D gene. The germline CDR1 and CDR2 sequences are SGDLS and YYNGEE. This CDR3 is built from 14 residues. V dropped 0 bases and J dropped 6 bases, with 12 bases sitting between them. CDR3 region: CASSVGAGSAEAFF. The CDR3 bases are TGTGCCAGCAGCGTAGGAGCAGGTTCAGCTGAAGCTTTCTTT.

The rearrangement joins TRBV11-2 to TRBJ2-7; a possible D gene is TRBD2 (6 bases). Germline assignment: CDR1 SGHAT and CDR2 FQNNGV. With 0 bases removed from V and 1 base from J, the gap between germline ends came to 7 bases. This CDR3 comprises 14 residues. CDR3 sequence (DNA): TGTGCCAGCAGCTTAGATGGGGGGTCCTACGAGCAGTACTTC. The encoded protein is CASSLDGGSYEQYF.